This TCR beta chain was obtained from a study of cytotoxic CD8 clonotypes in ibrutinib-treated CLL. Study at large: Across samples, productive templates numbered 255,043 and productive rearrangements reached 80,000 to 100,000 on average.

Target depth was 1 in 200,000 to 1 in 1 million T cells, about 10x per clonotype. Clones were sequenced by immunoSEQ multiplex PCR, and TCRdb holds only the in-frame ones, with some missing. Counted here are 160,000 or so clones, more than 80% occurring once; the ten biggest clones make up 4.6%. Cryopreserved PBMCs were the source of around 2 micrograms of genomic DNA, which went to TCR beta libraries. This CDR3 has 13 amino acids. CDR1 and CDR2 from the germline V gene are MDHEN and SYDVKM. With V trimmed by 10 bases and J by 3 bases, 9 bases remained unmatched. Specimen: PBMCs, collected after 24 months of ibrutinib treatment. This sequence originates from a human donor with chronic lymphocytic leukemia. This sequence joins TRBV28 and TRBJ2-7; 7 bases map to TRBD2. The CDR3 DNA follows: TGTGCCACCCTCCCTGAGCGGGGCTACGAGCAGTACTTC. Encoded protein: CATLPERGYEQYF.